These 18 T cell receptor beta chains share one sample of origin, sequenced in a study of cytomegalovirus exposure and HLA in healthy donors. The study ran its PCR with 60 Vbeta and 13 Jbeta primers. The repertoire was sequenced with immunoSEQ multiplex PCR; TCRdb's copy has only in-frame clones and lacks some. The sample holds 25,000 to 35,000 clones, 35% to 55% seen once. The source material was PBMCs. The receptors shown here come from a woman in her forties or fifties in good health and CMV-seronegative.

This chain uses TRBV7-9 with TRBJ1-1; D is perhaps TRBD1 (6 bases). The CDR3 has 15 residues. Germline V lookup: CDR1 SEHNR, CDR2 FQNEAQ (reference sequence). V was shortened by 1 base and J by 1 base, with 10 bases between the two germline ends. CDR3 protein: CASSLERGGNTEAFF. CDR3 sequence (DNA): TGTGCCAGCAGCTTAGAGAGGGGGGGGAACACTGAAGCTTTCTTT.

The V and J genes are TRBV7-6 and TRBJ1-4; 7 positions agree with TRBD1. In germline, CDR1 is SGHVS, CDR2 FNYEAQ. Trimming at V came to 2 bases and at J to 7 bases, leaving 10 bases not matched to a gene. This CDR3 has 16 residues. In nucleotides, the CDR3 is TGTGCCAGCAGCTTAAGACCCAGGGGGGCGGGTGAAAAACTGTTTTTT. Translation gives CASSLRPRGAGEKLFF.

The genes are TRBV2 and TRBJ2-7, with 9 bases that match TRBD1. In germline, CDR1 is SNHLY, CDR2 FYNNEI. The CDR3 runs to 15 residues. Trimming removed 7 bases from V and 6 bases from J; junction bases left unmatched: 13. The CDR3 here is CASKGGGTGQGEQYF. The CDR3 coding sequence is TGTGCCAGCAAGGGGGGCGGGACAGGGCAGGGCGAGCAGTACTTC.

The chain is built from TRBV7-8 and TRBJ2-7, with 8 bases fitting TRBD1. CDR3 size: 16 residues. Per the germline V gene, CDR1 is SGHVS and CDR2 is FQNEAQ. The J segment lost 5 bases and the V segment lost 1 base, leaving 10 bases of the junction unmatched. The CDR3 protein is CASSLVPGQGAHEQYF. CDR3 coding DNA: TGTGCCAGCAGCTTAGTGCCCGGCCAGGGGGCCCACGAGCAGTACTTC. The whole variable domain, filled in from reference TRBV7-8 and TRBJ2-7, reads GAGVSQSPRYKVAKRGQDVALRCDPISGHVSLFWYQQALGQGPEFLTYFQNEAQLDKSGLPSDRFFAERPEGSVSTLKIQRTQQEDSAVYLCASSLVPGQGAHEQYFGPGTRLTVT.

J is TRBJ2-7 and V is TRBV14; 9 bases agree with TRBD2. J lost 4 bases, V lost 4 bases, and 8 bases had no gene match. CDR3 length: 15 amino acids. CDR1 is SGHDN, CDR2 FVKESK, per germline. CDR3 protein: CASSLGVAGDYEQYF. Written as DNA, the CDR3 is TGTGCCAGCAGCCTAGGAGTAGCGGGAGATTACGAGCAGTACTTC.

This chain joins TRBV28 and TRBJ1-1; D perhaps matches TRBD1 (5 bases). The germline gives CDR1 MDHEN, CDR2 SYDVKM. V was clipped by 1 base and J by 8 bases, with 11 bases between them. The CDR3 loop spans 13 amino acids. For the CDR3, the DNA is TGTGCCAGCAGTTTATATGGGGGGGAGGAAGCTTTCTTT. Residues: CASSLYGGEEAFF.

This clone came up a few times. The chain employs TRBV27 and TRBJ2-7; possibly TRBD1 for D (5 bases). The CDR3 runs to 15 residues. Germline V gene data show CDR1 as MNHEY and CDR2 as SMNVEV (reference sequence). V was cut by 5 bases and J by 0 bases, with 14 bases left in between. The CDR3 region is CASSTDSESSYEQYF. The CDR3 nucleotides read TGTGCCAGCAGTACCGACAGCGAGAGCTCCTACGAGCAGTACTTC.

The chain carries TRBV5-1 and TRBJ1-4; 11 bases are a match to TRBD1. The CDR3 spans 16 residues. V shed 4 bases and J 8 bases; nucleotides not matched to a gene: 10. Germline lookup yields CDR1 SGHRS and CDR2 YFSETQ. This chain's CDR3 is CASSPAPGQGGEKLFF. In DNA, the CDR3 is TGCGCCAGCAGCCCAGCGCCGGGACAGGGGGGGGAAAAACTGTTTTTT. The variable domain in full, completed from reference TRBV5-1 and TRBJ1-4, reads KAGVTQTPRYLIKTRGQQVTLSCSPISGHRSVSWYQQTPGQGLQFLFEYFSETQRNKGNFPGRFSGRQFSNSRSEMNVSTLELGDSALYLCASSPAPGQGGEKLFFGSGTQLSVL.

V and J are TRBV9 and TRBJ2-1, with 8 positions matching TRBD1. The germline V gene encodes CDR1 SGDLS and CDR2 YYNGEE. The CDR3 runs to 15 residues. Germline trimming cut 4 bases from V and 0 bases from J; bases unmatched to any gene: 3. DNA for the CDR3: TGTGCCAGCAGCCTTCAGGGGGCCTCCTACAATGAGCAGTTCTTC. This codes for CASSLQGASYNEQFF.

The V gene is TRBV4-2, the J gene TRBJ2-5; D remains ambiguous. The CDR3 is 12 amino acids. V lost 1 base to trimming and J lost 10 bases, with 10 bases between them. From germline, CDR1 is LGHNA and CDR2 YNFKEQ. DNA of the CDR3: TGTGCCAGCAGCCAAGGGAGCCATGTCCAGTACTTC. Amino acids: CASSQGSHVQYF.

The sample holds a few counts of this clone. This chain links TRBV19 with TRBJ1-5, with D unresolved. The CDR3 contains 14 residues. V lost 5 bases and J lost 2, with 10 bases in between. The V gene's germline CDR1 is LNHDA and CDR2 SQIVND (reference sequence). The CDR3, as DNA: TGTGCCAGTAGTTTAGGTTCGGGCAATCAGCCCCAGCATTTT. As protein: CASSLGSGNQPQHF.

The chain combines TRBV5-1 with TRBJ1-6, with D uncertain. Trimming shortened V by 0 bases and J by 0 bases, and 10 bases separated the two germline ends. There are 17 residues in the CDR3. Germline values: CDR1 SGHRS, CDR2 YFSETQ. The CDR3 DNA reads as TGCGCCAGCAGCTTGGCCCCCCGGAGCTCCTATAATTCACCCCTCCACTTT. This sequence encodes CASSLAPRSSYNSPLHF.

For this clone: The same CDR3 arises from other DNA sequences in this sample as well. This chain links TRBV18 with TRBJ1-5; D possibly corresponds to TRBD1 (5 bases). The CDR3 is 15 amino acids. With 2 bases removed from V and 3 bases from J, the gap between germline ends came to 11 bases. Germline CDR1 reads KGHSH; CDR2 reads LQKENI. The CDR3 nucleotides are TGTGCCAGCTCACCAGGGCAGGGTGACAATCAGCCCCAGCATTTT. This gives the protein CASSPGQGDNQPQHF.

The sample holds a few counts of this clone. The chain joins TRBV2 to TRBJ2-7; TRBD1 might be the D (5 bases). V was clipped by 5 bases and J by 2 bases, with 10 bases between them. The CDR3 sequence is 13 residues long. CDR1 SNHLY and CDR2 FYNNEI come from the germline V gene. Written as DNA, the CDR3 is TGTGCCAGCAGTCAGGGCAGCGCCTACGAGCAGTACTTC. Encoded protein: CASSQGSAYEQYF. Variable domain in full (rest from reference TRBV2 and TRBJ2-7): EPEVTQTPSHQVTQMGQEVILRCVPISNHLYFYWYRQILGQKVEFLVSFYNNEISEKSEIFDDQFSVERPDGSNFTLKIRSTKLEDSAMYFCASSQGSAYEQYFGPGTRLTVT.

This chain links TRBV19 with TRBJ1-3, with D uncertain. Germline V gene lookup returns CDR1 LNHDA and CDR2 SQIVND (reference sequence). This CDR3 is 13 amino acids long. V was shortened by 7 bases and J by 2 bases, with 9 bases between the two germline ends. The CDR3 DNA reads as TGTGCCAGTACTGCAGGCCCTGGAAACACCATATATTTT. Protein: CASTAGPGNTIYF. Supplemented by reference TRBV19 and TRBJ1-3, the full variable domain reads DGGITQSPKYLFRKEGQNVTLSCEQNLNHDAMYWYRQDPGQGLRLIYYSQIVNDFQKGDIAEGYSVSREKKESFPLTVTSAQKNPTAFYLCASTAGPGNTIYFGEGSWLTVV.

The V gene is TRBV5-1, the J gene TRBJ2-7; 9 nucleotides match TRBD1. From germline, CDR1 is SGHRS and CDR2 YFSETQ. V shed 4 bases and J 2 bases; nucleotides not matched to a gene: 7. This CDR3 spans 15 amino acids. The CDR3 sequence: CASSPGQGRPYEQYF. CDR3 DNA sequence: TGCGCCAGCAGCCCGGGACAGGGAAGACCCTACGAGCAGTACTTC.

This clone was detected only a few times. In nucleotides, the CDR3 is TGTGCCAGCAGTGAGGAGATTAGGAACACTGAAGCTTTCTTT. It codes for CASSEEIRNTEAFF. This chain joins TRBV2 and TRBJ1-1; D ambiguous. The CDR3 extends over 14 amino acids. The V gene lost 3 bases and the J gene lost 1 base, with 9 bases spanning the gap. Per the germline V gene, CDR1 is SNHLY and CDR2 is FYNNEI.

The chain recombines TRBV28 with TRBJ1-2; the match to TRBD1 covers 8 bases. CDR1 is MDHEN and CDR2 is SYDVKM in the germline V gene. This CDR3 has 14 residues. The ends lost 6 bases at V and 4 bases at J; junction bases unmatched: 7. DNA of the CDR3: TGTGCCAGCAGCCCCCGGACAGGGAGCTATGGCTACACCTTC. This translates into CASSPRTGSYGYTF.